What follows is one TCR beta chain and its context. Its antigen is not known. CFSE-labeled sorted T cells met regulatory or mature dendritic cells for 4 to 6 days. This sample was taken from a study of regulatory dendritic cells for organ transplantation. Produced via immunoSEQ multiplex PCR; TCRdb's table is partial and in-frame only. Found here are some 13,000 clones, around three quarters of them singletons; the top ten hold over 0.55%. Germline assignment: CDR1 SGHTA and CDR2 FQGNSA. Trimming took 6 bases from V and 8 from J; bases not matched to a gene: 17. The CDR3 spans 16 residues. The chain has TRBV7-2 and TRBJ2-5; 8 bases fit TRBD2. The specimen sequenced was naive CD4+ T cells from blood cultured with regulatory dendritic cells. Subset: CD45RA+ naive T cells. This TCR was sampled from a human donor in good health. The CDR3, as DNA: TGTGCCAGCAGTCAGACGAGCGGGGGTTCTCCGGGAACCCAGTACTTC. Protein sequence: CASSQTSGGSPGTQYF.